One and the same sample provided the 25 T cell receptor beta chains below, sequenced in a study of post-analysis software for immune sequencing data. Overall study findings and caveats: A few TRBV segments, TRBV5-6, TRBV5-1 and TRBV20-1 among them, were found more frequent in patients than controls.

These receptors' antigens are unknown. Unique-molecular-identifier-tagged TCR beta cDNA libraries were used. MiXCR, run by TCRdb on the PCR reads, gives a single entry per CDR3 protein. This sample has about 400,000 distinct CDR3 sequences, with approximately 38% found just once. Source material: blood. The receptors originated from a girl aged 10 to 17 with multiple sclerosis.

Only a few counts were recorded for this clonotype. This chain uses TRBV5-6 with TRBJ1-2, with a possible D match to TRBD1 (6 bases). CDR1 is SGHDT and CDR2 is YYEEEE in the germline V gene. Trimming cost V 4 bases and J 3 bases, with 19 bases left between them. This CDR3 region has 16 residues. For the CDR3, the DNA is TGTGCCAGCAGCGGGGGCTTGGGCGAATCTTACTATGGCTACACCTTC. It specifies CASSGGLGESYYGYTF.

The V and J genes are TRBV12-3 or TRBV12-4 and TRBJ2-3; 9 nucleotides agree with TRBD2. The CDR3 length is 16 residues. Losses at the gene ends were 4 bases for V and 1 base for J; bases not matched to a gene: 6. The CDR3 DNA follows: TGTGCCAGCAGTTCACTAGCGGGCCTTCGCACAGATACGCAGTATTTT. Its translation is CASSSLAGLRTDTQYF.

The chain uses TRBV12-3 or TRBV12-4 and TRBJ2-5, with 8 positions matching TRBD1. The V gene end was trimmed by 6 bases and the J gene end by 2 bases; junction bases not matched to a gene: 11. The CDR3 is 16 residues long. The CDR3 sequence is CASSKTGTGVQETQYF. In DNA, the CDR3 is TGTGCCAGCAGCAAGACCGGGACAGGAGTTCAAGAGACCCAGTACTTC.

This clonotype appeared many times. This chain joins TRBV10-3 and TRBJ1-2; D is unresolved. The ends were cut back, 4 bases at V and 8 bases at J, with 17 bases in the middle. This CDR3 has 14 residues. Germline V gives CDR1 ENHRY, CDR2 SYGVKD. The CDR3 DNA reads as TGTGCCATCAGTGGGACCGAGAACGGTTACGGCTACACCTTC. It encodes CAISGTENGYGYTF.

A few counts support this clonotype. The chain has TRBV7-8 and TRBJ1-5; a weak D match, TRBD1 (6 bases). The CDR3 has 20 amino acids. Trimming left V 5 bases short and J 0 bases short, with 26 bases between. Germline CDR1 SGHVS, CDR2 FQNEAQ. The CDR3: CASSPTPYREGVYSNQPQHF. The DNA for the CDR3 is TGTGCCAGCAGCCCCACCCCTTACAGGGAGGGTGTCTATAGCAATCAGCCCCAGCATTTT. Drawing the rest from reference TRBV7-8 and TRBJ1-5, the complete variable domain is GAGVSQSPRYKVAKRGQDVALRCDPISGHVSLFWYQQALGQGPEFLTYFQNEAQLDKSGLPSDRFFAERPEGSVSTLKIQRTQQEDSAVYLCASSPTPYREGVYSNQPQHFGDGTRLSIL.

This clonotype was picked up a small number of times. The rearrangement uses TRBV10-3 and TRBJ2-1, with 9 bases aligning to TRBD1. The CDR3 is made up of 15 amino acids. CDR1 ENHRY and CDR2 SYGVKD come from the germline V gene. J lost 1 base, V lost 8 bases, and 6 bases had no gene match. This CDR3 reads CAILDGTGSYNEQFF. As DNA, the CDR3 is TGTGCCATCCTCGACGGGACAGGGTCCTACAATGAGCAGTTCTTC.

The rearrangement joins TRBV27 to TRBJ1-5; the D gene is possibly TRBD1 (5 bases). The ends were cut back, 7 bases at V and 2 bases at J, with 12 bases in the middle. Germline V gene sequence: CDR1 MNHEY, CDR2 SMNVEV (reference sequence). The CDR3 is 14 residues long. CDR3 DNA sequence: TGTGCCAGCACTCCCTTGGGGGGCAATCAGCCCCAGCATTTT. This gives the protein CASTPLGGNQPQHF.

The table lists this clonotype with a few counts. The CDR3 sequence is CASSLELSSRYEQYF. The CDR3 DNA reads as TGTGCCAGCAGCTTAGAGCTTAGCTCTAGGTACGAGCAGTACTTC. J is TRBJ2-7 and V is TRBV7-6; D remains ambiguous. Per the germline V gene, CDR1 is SGHVS and CDR2 is FNYEAQ. CDR3 length equals 15 residues. V gave up 1 base and J gave up 4 bases, with 14 bases separating them.

This sequence joins TRBV15 and TRBJ1-2, with 8 bases aligning to TRBD1. Losses at the gene ends were 0 bases for V and 7 bases for J; bases not matched to a gene: 7. The V gene's germline CDR1 is LNHNV and CDR2 YYDKDF (reference sequence). CDR3 size: 15 residues. DNA of the CDR3: TGTGCCACCAGCAGAGATTTCTTCCAGGGGGCTGGCTACACCTTC. It translates to CATSRDFFQGAGYTF.

This clonotype was counted between two and nine times. CDR3 DNA: TGCAGCGGCGGGACAGGGCGCGGAGATACGCAGTATTTT. Its protein product is CSGGTGRGDTQYF. This chain connects TRBV29-1 to TRBJ2-3, with 9 nucleotides matching TRBD1. Unmatched junction bases numbered 7, after V lost 7 bases and J lost 5 bases. Germline loops: CDR1 SQVTM, CDR2 ANQGSEA. This CDR3 contains 13 residues.

The genes are TRBV29-1 and TRBJ2-3, with D possibly matching TRBD2 (5 bases). The CDR3 runs 15 residues. V lost 4 bases to trimming and J lost 7 bases, with 21 bases between them. In germline, CDR1 is SQVTM, CDR2 ANQGSEA. The CDR3 loop reads CSVVGAAGGTNTQYF. The CDR3 DNA reads as TGCAGCGTTGTAGGAGCGGCAGGAGGCACGAATACGCAGTATTTT.

The chain uses TRBV6-6 and TRBJ2-3, with TRBD2 matching 7 bases. With V trimmed by 0 bases and J by 4 bases, 7 bases remained unmatched. The CDR3 is 16 amino acids. Germline loops: CDR1 MNHNY, CDR2 SVGAGI (reference sequence). The CDR3 region is CASSYSLADTADTQYF. In nucleotides, the CDR3 is TGTGCCAGCAGTTACTCGCTAGCGGACACGGCAGATACGCAGTATTTT.

This clonotype occurred a few times. The J gene is TRBJ2-1, the V gene TRBV6-6; perhaps TRBD2 as D (6 bases). V was trimmed by 6 bases and J by 4 bases, leaving 16 bases between them. The CDR3 consists of 15 residues. The V gene's germline CDR1 is MNHNY and CDR2 SVGAGI (reference sequence). CDR3 in DNA: TGTGCCAGCAGCCCTCTATTGGGGACTTACAATGAGCAGTTCTTC. Translation gives CASSPLLGTYNEQFF.

Concerning this clonotype itself: Here the CDR3 omits its conserved ending phenylalanine or tryptophan, so a read error is the likely source. The chain carries TRBV20-1 and TRBJ2-7, with no clear D. The CDR3 covers 12 residues. The V end lost 1 base, the J end lost 1 base, and 5 bases lay between the germline ends. The germline gives CDR1 DFQATT, CDR2 SNEGSKA (reference sequence). The CDR3 sequence: CSARGESYEQYL. CDR3 coding DNA: TGCAGTGCTAGAGGGGAATCCTACGAGCAGTACCTC.

The chain links TRBV4-1 to TRBJ1-2; 8 bases align to TRBD1. The ends lost 1 base at V and 3 bases at J; junction bases unmatched: 4. Germline V gives CDR1 MGHRA, CDR2 YSYEKL. The CDR3 totals 15 residues. The CDR3 is CASSQGWTGYYGYTF. In nucleotides, the CDR3 is TGCGCCAGCAGCCAAGGTTGGACAGGGTACTATGGCTACACCTTC.

The gene calls are TRBV27 and TRBJ2-5, with 7 nucleotides matching TRBD2. The CDR3 consists of 15 residues. From germline, CDR1 is MNHEY and CDR2 SMNVEV (reference sequence). The V segment lost 8 bases and the J segment 3 bases; nucleotides outside the gene matches: 12. In DNA form, the CDR3 reads TGTGCCAGCGCAGGGAACGGGCTAGCGGAAGAGACCCAGTACTTC. It is translated as CASAGNGLAEETQYF.

In regard to this clonotype: The junction departs from the called germline gene at one end, perhaps through a read error. The chain joins TRBV12-3 or TRBV12-4 to TRBJ2-6, with D maybe TRBD1 (6 bases). The CDR3 covers 15 residues. The CDR3 region is CAGSTGPSGANVLTF. CDR3 DNA: TGTGCCGGCAGCACAGGGCCGTCTGGGGCCAACGTCCTGACTTTC.

This chain connects TRBV4-2 to TRBJ1-1; D possibly corresponds to TRBD1 (6 bases). Germline CDR1 and CDR2: LGHNA and YNFKEQ. The CDR3 is 14 residues long. Trimming cost V 1 base and J 11 bases, with 17 bases left between them. The CDR3 loop reads CASSQVRDTSAAFF. The CDR3 DNA reads as TGTGCCAGCAGCCAAGTTCGGGACACCTCTGCTGCTTTCTTT.

V and J are TRBV4-3 and TRBJ2-1, with 10 bases aligning to TRBD1. The CDR3 runs 15 residues. The V gene's germline CDR1 is LGHNA and CDR2 YSLEER. Trimming removed 4 bases from V and 7 bases from J; junction bases left unmatched: 7. As DNA, the CDR3 is TGCGCCAGCAGCCTTCGGGGGACAGGGGTAAATGAGCAGTTCTTC. Amino acids: CASSLRGTGVNEQFF.

The chain carries TRBV2 and TRBJ2-1, with 7 nucleotides matching TRBD1. V was pared by 6 bases and J by 4 bases, with 3 bases of the junction left unmatched. This CDR3 comprises 13 residues. CDR1 is SNHLY and CDR2 is FYNNEI in the germline V gene. The CDR3 region is CASRGQLYNEQFF. The CDR3 DNA reads TGTGCCAGCAGGGGACAGCTATACAATGAGCAGTTCTTC. Looking up the rest from reference TRBV2 and TRBJ2-1 gives the full variable domain: EPEVTQTPSHQVTQMGQEVILRCVPISNHLYFYWYRQILGQKVEFLVSFYNNEISEKSEIFDDQFSVERPDGSNFTLKIRSTKLEDSAMYFCASRGQLYNEQFFGPGTRLTVL.

Only a few counts were recorded for this clonotype. The chain uses TRBV10-3 and TRBJ1-1; the D gene is possibly TRBD1 (6 bases). The V and J ends lost 2 bases and 5 bases respectively, with 6 bases between them. The germline gives CDR1 ENHRY, CDR2 SYGVKD. This CDR3 has 12 amino acids. CDR3 in DNA: TGTGCCATCAGTGAGAGGGGGACTGAAGCTTTCTTT. Translated: CAISERGTEAFF.

The chain carries TRBV5-1 and TRBJ1-2, with 8 bases lining up with TRBD1. Germline V gene lookup returns CDR1 SGHRS and CDR2 YFSETQ. The CDR3 runs to 14 residues. The trim removed 3 bases at V and 8 bases at J, leaving 9 bases unmatched. The CDR3 sequence is CASSSTGVLGGYTF. Here the CDR3 DNA reads TGCGCCAGCAGCTCGACAGGGGTACTCGGAGGCTACACCTTC.

This clonotype occurred a few times. V usage is TRBV11-1 and J usage is TRBJ2-1; D ambiguous. This CDR3 is built from 12 residues. The ends were cut back, 3 bases at V and 7 bases at J, with 7 bases in the middle. Germline V gene sequence: CDR1 SGHAT, CDR2 FQDESV (reference sequence). CDR3: CASSLISNEQFF. The DNA of the CDR3 is TGTGCCAGCAGCTTGATTAGTAATGAGCAGTTCTTC. Based on the CDR3 plus reference TRBV11-1 and TRBJ2-1, the full variable domain is EAEVAQSPRYKITEKSQAVAFWCDPISGHATLYWYRQILGQGPELLVQFQDESVVDDSQLPKDRFSAERLKGVDSTLKIQPAELGDSAMYLCASSLISNEQFFGPGTRLTVL.

The chain has TRBV6-2 or TRBV6-3 and TRBJ2-1; TRBD1 agrees at 7 bases. This CDR3 is built from 16 residues. Looked up from germline, CDR1 is MNHEY and CDR2 is SVGEGT. Losses at the gene ends were 2 bases for V and 3 bases for J; bases not matched to a gene: 7. As DNA, the CDR3 is TGTGCCAGCAGTTACCCCCAGGGGGAAGTCTACAATGAGCAGTTCTTC. Translated, it gives CASSYPQGEVYNEQFF.

V is TRBV29-1 and J is TRBJ1-1, with TRBD1 as a possible D gene (5 bases). The CDR3 is 14 residues long. In germline, CDR1 is SQVTM, CDR2 ANQGSEA. V was cut by 7 bases and J by 5 bases, with 20 bases left in between. CDR3 nucleotides: TGCAGCGCCTTCCTCCAGGGAAAAGGGACTGAAGCTTTCTTT. This gives the protein CSAFLQGKGTEAFF.